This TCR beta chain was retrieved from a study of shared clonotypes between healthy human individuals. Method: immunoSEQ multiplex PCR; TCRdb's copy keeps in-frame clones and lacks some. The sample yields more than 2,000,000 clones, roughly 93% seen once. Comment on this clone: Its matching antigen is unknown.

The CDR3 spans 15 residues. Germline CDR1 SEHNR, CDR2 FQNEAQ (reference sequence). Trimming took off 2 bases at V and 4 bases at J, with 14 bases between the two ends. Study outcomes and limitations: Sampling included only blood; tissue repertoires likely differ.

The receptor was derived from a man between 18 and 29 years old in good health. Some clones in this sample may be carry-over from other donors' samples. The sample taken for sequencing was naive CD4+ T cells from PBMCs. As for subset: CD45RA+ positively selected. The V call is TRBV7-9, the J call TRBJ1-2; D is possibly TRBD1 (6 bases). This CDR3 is CASSLLGGRGYGYTF. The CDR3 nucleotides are TGTGCCAGCAGCTTATTGGGGGGGCGCGGCTATGGCTACACCTTC.